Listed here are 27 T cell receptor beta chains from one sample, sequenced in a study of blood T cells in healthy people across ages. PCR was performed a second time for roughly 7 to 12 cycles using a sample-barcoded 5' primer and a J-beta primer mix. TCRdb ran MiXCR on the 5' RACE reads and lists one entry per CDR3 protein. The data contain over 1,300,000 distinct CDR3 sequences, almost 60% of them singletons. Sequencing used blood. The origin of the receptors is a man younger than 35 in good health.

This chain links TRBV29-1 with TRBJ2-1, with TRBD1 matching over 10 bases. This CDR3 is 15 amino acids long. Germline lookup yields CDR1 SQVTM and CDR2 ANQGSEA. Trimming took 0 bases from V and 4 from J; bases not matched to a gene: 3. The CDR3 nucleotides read TGCAGCGTTGAAGATCAGGGACAGGGGTACAATGAGCAGTTCTTC. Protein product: CSVEDQGQGYNEQFF.

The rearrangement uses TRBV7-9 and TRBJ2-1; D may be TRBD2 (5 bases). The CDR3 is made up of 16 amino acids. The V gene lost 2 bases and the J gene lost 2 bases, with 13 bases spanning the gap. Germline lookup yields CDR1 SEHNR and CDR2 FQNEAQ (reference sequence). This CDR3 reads CASSLSRGVTYNEQFF. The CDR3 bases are TGTGCCAGCAGCTTATCCCGGGGAGTTACCTACAATGAGCAGTTCTTC.

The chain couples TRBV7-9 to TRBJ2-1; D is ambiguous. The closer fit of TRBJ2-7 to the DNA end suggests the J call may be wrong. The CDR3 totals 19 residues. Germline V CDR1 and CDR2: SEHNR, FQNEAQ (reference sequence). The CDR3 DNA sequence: TGTGCCAGCAGCTTAGTAATCGGTCTTCGGGCAAGCTCCTACAATGAGCAGTACTTC. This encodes CASSLVIGLRASSYNEQYF.

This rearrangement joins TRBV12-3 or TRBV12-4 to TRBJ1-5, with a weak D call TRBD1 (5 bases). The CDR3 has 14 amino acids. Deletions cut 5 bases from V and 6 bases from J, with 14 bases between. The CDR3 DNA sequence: TGTGCCAGCAGTGTCGACAGATACGGTCAGCCCCAGCATTTT. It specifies CASSVDRYGQPQHF.

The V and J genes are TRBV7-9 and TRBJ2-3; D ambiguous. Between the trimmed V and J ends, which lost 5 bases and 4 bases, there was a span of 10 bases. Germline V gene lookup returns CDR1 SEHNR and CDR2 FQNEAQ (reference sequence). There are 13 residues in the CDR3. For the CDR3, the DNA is TGTGCCAGCAGCACCGCGCACCCAGATACGCAGTATTTT. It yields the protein CASSTAHPDTQYF.

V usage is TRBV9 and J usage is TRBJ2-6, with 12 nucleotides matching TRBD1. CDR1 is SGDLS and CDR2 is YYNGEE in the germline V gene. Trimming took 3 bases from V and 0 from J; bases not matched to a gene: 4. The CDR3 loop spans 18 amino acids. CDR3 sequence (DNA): TGTGCCAGCAGCGGGGGACAGGGGGCCAGCTCTGGGGCCAACGTCCTGACTTTC. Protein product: CASSGGQGASSGANVLTF.

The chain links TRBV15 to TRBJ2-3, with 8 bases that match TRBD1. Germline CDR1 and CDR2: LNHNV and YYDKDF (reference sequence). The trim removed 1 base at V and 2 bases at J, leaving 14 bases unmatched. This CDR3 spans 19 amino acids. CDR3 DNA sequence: TGTGCCACCAGCAGAGGGGTCCGACAGGGGTCTTCTTCCACAGATACGCAGTATTTT. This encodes CATSRGVRQGSSSTDTQYF.

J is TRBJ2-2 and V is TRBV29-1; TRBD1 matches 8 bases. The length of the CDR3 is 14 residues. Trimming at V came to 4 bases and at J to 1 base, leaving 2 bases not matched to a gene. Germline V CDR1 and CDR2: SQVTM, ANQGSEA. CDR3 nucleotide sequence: TGCAGCGTTGGGGGACAGGTGAACACCGGGGAGCTGTTTTTT. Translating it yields CSVGGQVNTGELFF.

The CDR3 sequence is CSASLAGGTETQYF. Written as DNA, the CDR3 is TGCAGTGCTAGCTTAGCGGGGGGAACGGAGACCCAGTACTTC. J is TRBJ2-5 and V is TRBV20-1; 10 positions agree with TRBD2. Germline trimming cut 3 bases from V and 5 bases from J; bases unmatched to any gene: 6. CDR1 DFQATT and CDR2 SNEGSKA come from the germline V gene (reference sequence). This CDR3 region has 14 residues.

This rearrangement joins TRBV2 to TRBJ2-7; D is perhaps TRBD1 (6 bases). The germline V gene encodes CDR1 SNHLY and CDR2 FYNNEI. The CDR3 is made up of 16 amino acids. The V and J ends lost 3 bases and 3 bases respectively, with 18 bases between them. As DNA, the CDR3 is TGTGCCAGCAGTGAGGGGGCCAGGGTACTTTTCTACGAGCAGTACTTC. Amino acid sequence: CASSEGARVLFYEQYF.

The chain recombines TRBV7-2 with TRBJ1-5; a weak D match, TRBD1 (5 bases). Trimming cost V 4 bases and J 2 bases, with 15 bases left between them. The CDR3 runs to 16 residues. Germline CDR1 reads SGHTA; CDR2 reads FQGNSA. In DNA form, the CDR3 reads TGTGCCAGCAGCTCCCAAGCGGGACTGGGCAATCAGCCCCAGCATTTT. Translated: CASSSQAGLGNQPQHF.

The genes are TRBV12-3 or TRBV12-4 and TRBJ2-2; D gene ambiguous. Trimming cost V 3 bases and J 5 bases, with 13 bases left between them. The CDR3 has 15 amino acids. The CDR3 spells CASSLVTSPTGELFF. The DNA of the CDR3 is TGTGCCAGCAGTTTGGTGACATCACCTACCGGGGAGCTGTTTTTT.

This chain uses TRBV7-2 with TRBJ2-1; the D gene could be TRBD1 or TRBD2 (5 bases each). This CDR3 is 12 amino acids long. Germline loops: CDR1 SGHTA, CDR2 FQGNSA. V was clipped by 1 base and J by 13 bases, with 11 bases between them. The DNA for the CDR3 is TGTGCCAGCAGCTTAGGGAAAGGGACCCAGTTCTTC. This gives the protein CASSLGKGTQFF.

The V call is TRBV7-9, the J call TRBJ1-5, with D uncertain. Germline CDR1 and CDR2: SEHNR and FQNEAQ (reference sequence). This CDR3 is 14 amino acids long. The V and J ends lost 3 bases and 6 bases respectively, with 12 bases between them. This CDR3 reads CASSLGRGAQPQHF. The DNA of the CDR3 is TGTGCCAGCAGCTTGGGCCGGGGAGCTCAGCCCCAGCATTTT.

CDR3 region: CASSLIRGYYGYTF. The CDR3 DNA sequence: TGTGCCAGCAGTTTAATCAGGGGGTACTATGGCTACACCTTC. The chain is built from TRBV28 and TRBJ1-2; TRBD1 agrees at 7 bases. The V and J ends lost 2 bases and 3 bases, in that order; junction bases with no gene match: 3. Per germline, CDR1 MDHEN and CDR2 SYDVKM. This CDR3 is 14 amino acids long.

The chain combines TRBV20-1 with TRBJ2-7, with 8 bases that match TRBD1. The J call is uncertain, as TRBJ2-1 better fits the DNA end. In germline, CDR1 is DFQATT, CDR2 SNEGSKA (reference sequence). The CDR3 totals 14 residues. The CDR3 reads CSARDLDRGYEQFF. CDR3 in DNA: TGCAGTGCTAGAGATCTAGACAGGGGATACGAGCAGTTCTTC.

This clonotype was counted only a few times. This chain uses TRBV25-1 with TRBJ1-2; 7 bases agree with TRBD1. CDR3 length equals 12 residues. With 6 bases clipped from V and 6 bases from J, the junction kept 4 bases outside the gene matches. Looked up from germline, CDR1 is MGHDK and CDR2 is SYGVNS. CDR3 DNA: TGTGCCAGCAGAGGGGACAGTGATGGCTACACCTTC. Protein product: CASRGDSDGYTF.

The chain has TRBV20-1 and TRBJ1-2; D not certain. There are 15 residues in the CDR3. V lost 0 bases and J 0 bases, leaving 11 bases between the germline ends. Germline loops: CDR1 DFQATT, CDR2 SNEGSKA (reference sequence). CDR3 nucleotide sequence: TGCAGTGCTAGAGATCAGCGGGGTTCTAACTATGGCTACACCTTC. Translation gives CSARDQRGSNYGYTF.

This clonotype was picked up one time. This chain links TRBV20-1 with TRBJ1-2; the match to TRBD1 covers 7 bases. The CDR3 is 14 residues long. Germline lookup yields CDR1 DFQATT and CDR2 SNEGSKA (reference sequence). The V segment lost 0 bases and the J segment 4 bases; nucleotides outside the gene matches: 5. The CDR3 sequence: CSARDTDRRYGYTF. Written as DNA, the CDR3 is TGCAGTGCTAGAGATACGGACAGGCGCTATGGCTACACCTTC.

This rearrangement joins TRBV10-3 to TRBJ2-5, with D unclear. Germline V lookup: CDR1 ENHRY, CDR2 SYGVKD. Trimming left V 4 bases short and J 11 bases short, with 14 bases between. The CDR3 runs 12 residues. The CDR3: CAISASSEKQYF. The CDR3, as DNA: TGTGCCATCAGTGCATCTTCGGAAAAGCAGTACTTC.

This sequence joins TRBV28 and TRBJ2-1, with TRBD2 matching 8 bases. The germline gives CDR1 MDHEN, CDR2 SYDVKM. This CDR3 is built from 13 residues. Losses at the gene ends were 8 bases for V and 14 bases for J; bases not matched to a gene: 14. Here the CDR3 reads CASLKFAGTREFF. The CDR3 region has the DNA TGTGCCAGCCTAAAGTTCGCGGGGACTAGGGAGTTCTTC. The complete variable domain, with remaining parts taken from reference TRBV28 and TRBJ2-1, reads DVKVTQSSRYLVKRTGEKVFLECVQDMDHENMFWYRQDPGLGLRLIYFSYDVKMKEKGDIPEGYSVSREKKERFSLILESASTNQTSMYLCASLKFAGTREFFGPGTRLTVL.

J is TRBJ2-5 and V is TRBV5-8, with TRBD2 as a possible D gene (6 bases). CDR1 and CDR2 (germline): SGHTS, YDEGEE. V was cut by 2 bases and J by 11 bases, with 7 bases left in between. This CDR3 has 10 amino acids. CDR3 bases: TGTGCCAGCAGCTTAGGACTACAGTACTTC. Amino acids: CASSLGLQYF.

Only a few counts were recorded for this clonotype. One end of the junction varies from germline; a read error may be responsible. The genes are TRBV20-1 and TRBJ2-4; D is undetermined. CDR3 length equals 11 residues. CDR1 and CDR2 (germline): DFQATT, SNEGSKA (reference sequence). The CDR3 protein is CSANKDGREYF. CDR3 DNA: TGTAGTGCCAACAAGGACGGTCGGGAGTACTTC.

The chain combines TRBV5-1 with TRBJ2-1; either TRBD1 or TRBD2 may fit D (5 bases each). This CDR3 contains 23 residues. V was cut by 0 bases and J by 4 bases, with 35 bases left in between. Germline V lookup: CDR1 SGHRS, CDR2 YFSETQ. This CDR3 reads CASSLAWDETSAVRPAPYNEQFF. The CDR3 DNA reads TGCGCCAGCAGCTTGGCCTGGGACGAAACCTCTGCAGTGAGACCCGCACCGTACAATGAGCAGTTCTTC.

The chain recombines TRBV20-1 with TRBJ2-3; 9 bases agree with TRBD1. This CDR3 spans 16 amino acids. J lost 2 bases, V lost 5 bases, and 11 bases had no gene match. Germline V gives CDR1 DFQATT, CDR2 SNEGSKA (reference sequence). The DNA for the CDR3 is TGCAGTGCTTCCACCCCCCGGGACAGGGTCACAGATACGCAGTATTTT. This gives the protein CSASTPRDRVTDTQYF.

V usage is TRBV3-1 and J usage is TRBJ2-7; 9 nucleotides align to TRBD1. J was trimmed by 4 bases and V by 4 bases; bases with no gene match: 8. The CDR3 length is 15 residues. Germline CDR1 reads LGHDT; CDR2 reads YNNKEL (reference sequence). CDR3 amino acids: CASSLRDRVAYEQYF. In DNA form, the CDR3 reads TGTGCCAGCAGCCTCCGGGACAGGGTCGCTTACGAGCAGTACTTC.

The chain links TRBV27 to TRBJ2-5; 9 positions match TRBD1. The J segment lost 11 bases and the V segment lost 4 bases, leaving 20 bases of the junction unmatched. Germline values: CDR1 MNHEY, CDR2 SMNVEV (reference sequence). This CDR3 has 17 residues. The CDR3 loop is CASSSPQDRGDYSEQYF. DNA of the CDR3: TGTGCCAGCAGTTCACCACAAGACAGGGGGGACTACAGTGAGCAGTACTTC.